The 2 T cell receptor beta chains below were found in one sample sequenced in a study of blood T cell repertoires in COVID-19. The method was immunoSEQ multiplex PCR; TCRdb's version includes in-frame clones alone and lacks a portion of them. This sample yields 110,000 to 150,000 clones, of which 78% are seen a single time; 5% to 6.5% belongs to the top ten. The specimen was PBMCs or T cells enriched from blood (not recorded which). The receptor set was obtained from a woman between 50 and 59 years old who had recovered from COVID-19.

This clone came up once. V is TRBV18 and J is TRBJ1-5; perhaps TRBD1 as D (5 bases). The germline V gene encodes CDR1 KGHSH and CDR2 LQKENI. This CDR3 is built from 16 residues. V shed 3 bases and J shed 1 base, with 13 bases lying between them. CDR3 sequence (DNA): TGTGCCAGCTCACCGATCGGGGGTGGGAGCAATCAGCCCCAGCATTTT. It yields the protein CASSPIGGGSNQPQHF.

The V gene is TRBV10-3, the J gene TRBJ1-1; D gene ambiguous. Trimming took 4 bases from V and 1 from J, leaving 7 bases between them. The CDR3 loop spans 13 amino acids. Germline CDR1 ENHRY, CDR2 SYGVKD. As DNA, the CDR3 is TGTGCCATCAGTGTCGGCGGGAACACTGAAGCTTTCTTT. Residues: CAISVGGNTEAFF.